A single sample is the source of the 18 T cell receptor beta chains below, sequenced in a study of spatial heterogeneity in lung cancer. Overall study findings and caveats: Counts of expanded alpha and beta TCRs within tumors tracked the tumor nonsynonymous mutation count.

These TCRs are of unknown antigen specificity. Time point denoted: sample taken at primary tumor resection. MiXCR, applied by TCRdb to the 5' RACE reads, yields one record per CDR3 protein. The data show about 28,000 distinct CDR3 sequences, approximately 7% seen once. Specimen: lung tumor tissue, collected at surgery. The receptors here all came from a male donor with early-stage non-small cell lung cancer.

The genes are TRBV6-2 or TRBV6-3 and TRBJ2-5; 11 positions match TRBD2. The J segment lost 3 bases and the V segment lost 0 bases, leaving 6 bases of the junction unmatched. Per germline, CDR1 MNHEY and CDR2 SVGEGT. This CDR3 region has 17 residues. CDR3 sequence (DNA): TGTGCCAGCAGTTACTCTCCTAGCGGGGGGCCCGAAGAGACCCAGTACTTC. Its protein is CASSYSPSGGPEETQYF.

By proportion, this clonotype is medium-sized (0.01 to 0.1%). The chain uses TRBV28 and TRBJ2-7, with D tentatively TRBD1 or TRBD2 (5 bases each). The V gene's germline CDR1 is MDHEN and CDR2 SYDVKM. With 4 bases removed from V and 5 bases from J, the gap between germline ends came to 18 bases. This CDR3 spans 15 amino acids. CDR3 nucleotide sequence: TGTGCCAGCAGTTCCATAGGGACCACTCCAGACGAGCAGTACTTC. Translation gives CASSSIGTTPDEQYF.

This clonotype was found many times. This rearrangement joins TRBV4-1 to TRBJ2-5; the D is unclear. Germline V gives CDR1 MGHRA, CDR2 YSYEKL. There are 13 residues in the CDR3. The V and J ends lost 1 base and 2 bases respectively, with 5 bases between them. Here the CDR3 reads CASSQGVQETQYF. CDR3 sequence (DNA): TGCGCCAGCAGCCAAGGGGTGCAAGAGACCCAGTACTTC.

This clonotype was detected many times. The rearrangement joins TRBV4-1 to TRBJ2-5, with D possibly matching TRBD1 (5 bases). Deletions cut 0 bases from V and 5 bases from J, with 13 bases between. The CDR3 runs to 15 residues. Germline V gives CDR1 MGHRA, CDR2 YSYEKL. Here the CDR3 reads CASSQESFRDETQYF. The CDR3 DNA reads as TGCGCCAGCAGCCAAGAAAGTTTCAGGGATGAGACCCAGTACTTC.

This clonotype was observed many times. V usage is TRBV4-3 and J usage is TRBJ1-5, with a weak D call TRBD1 (6 bases). The CDR3 has 17 residues. With 1 base removed from V and 1 base from J, the gap between germline ends came to 14 bases. From germline, CDR1 is LGHNA and CDR2 YSLEER. CDR3 loop: CASSQGVGGASNQPQHF. In DNA, the CDR3 is TGCGCCAGCAGCCAAGGGGTCGGGGGGGCGAGCAATCAGCCCCAGCATTTT.

In its sample, this clonotype was seen a few times. The CDR3 sequence is CASSLRGGRDQPQHF. The CDR3 bases are TGTGCCAGCAGCTTAAGGGGAGGACGAGATCAGCCCCAGCATTTT. This rearrangement joins TRBV7-2 to TRBJ1-5; possible D gene TRBD1, 5 bases. V was shortened by 2 bases and J by 5 bases, with 13 bases between the two germline ends. The CDR3 covers 15 residues. Looked up from germline, CDR1 is SGHTA and CDR2 is FQGNSA.

The table lists this clonotype with many counts. The V gene is TRBV20-1, the J gene TRBJ2-1; no clear D gene. V lost 1 base, J lost 1 base, and 5 bases lay in between. CDR1 and CDR2 (germline): DFQATT, SNEGSKA (reference sequence). The CDR3 runs 13 residues. CDR3 DNA sequence: TGCAGTGCTAGAGCCAGATCCTACAATGAGCAGTTCTTC. This sequence encodes CSARARSYNEQFF.

This clonotype has ten or more counts. This sequence joins TRBV11-3 and TRBJ2-1; D uncertain. Trimming stripped 5 bases from V and 10 bases from J, with 15 bases between. Germline loops: CDR1 SGHNT, CDR2 YENEEA. CDR3 length: 13 residues. The CDR3 is CASSLLWGDEQFF. DNA for the CDR3: TGTGCCAGCAGCCTCTTGTGGGGTGACGAGCAGTTCTTC.

This clonotype was seen repeatedly, ten times or more. This chain links TRBV6-1 with TRBJ2-7, with D possibly matching TRBD1 (5 bases). V was cut by 3 bases and J by 1 base, with 7 bases left in between. The CDR3 runs to 13 residues. Germline lookup yields CDR1 MNHNS and CDR2 SASEGT. The chain's CDR3 is CASSDGHSYEQYF. The CDR3 nucleotides read TGTGCCAGCAGTGATGGACATTCCTACGAGCAGTACTTC.

This clonotype was counted many times. J is TRBJ2-5 and V is TRBV3-1, with D hard to call. In germline, CDR1 is LGHDT, CDR2 YNNKEL (reference sequence). Trimming took off 1 base at V and 4 bases at J, with 4 bases between the two ends. This CDR3 contains 12 residues. CDR3: CASSQGGETQYF. In nucleotides, the CDR3 is TGTGCCAGCAGCCAAGGGGGAGAGACCCAGTACTTC.

This clonotype was detected only a few times. V is TRBV4-3 and J is TRBJ2-7, with no clear D. Trimming pared 1 base from V and 6 bases from J, leaving 10 bases between. Germline-derived CDR1 and CDR2 are LGHNA and YSLEER. CDR3 size: 13 residues. CDR3 sequence (DNA): TGCGCCAGCAGCCAAGTTTTCGGGCTCGAGCAGTACTTC. Translating it yields CASSQVFGLEQYF.

This clonotype was seen many times. This chain links TRBV5-6 with TRBJ2-1, with 9 bases identical to TRBD2. Germline V lookup: CDR1 SGHDT, CDR2 YYEEEE. The V segment lost 5 bases and the J segment 1 base; nucleotides outside the gene matches: 4. The CDR3 covers 15 residues. The CDR3 region has the DNA TGTGCCAGCAGTGTGACTAGCGGTTCCTACAATGAGCAGTTCTTC. As protein: CASSVTSGSYNEQFF.

Only a few counts were recorded for this clonotype. The CDR3 loop is CASSGGARGNTIYF. The CDR3 DNA sequence: TGTGCCAGCAGCGGGGGGGCGCGAGGAAACACCATATATTTT. V gene TRBV9 combines with J gene TRBJ1-3, with a possible D match to TRBD1 (6 bases). The CDR3 runs 14 residues. Germline V gene data show CDR1 as SGDLS and CDR2 as YYNGEE. Trimming removed 3 bases from V and 4 bases from J, with 11 bases in between.

Many counts were recorded for this clonotype. The genes are TRBV27 and TRBJ2-5; a weak D match, TRBD2 (5 bases). This CDR3 comprises 14 residues. Trimming removed 6 bases at V and 5 bases at J, with 16 bases between. Germline CDR1 reads MNHEY; CDR2 reads SMNVEV (reference sequence). CDR3 nucleotides: TGTGCCAGCAGCCCTATCCGGGGAAGGGAGACCCAGTACTTC. It specifies CASSPIRGRETQYF.

The table lists this clonotype with many counts. This chain joins TRBV10-3 and TRBJ2-1; D uncertain. Trimming stripped 8 bases from V and 4 bases from J, with 9 bases between. The CDR3 totals 12 residues. Germline-derived CDR1 and CDR2 are ENHRY and SYGVKD. In DNA, the CDR3 is TGTGCCATCGGAGCGTTATACAATGAGCAGTTCTTC. As protein: CAIGALYNEQFF.

This clonotype was counted at least ten times. The V gene is TRBV14, the J gene TRBJ2-1, with 8 bases that match TRBD1. V trimming: 4 bases; J trimming: 10 bases; junction bases outside the gene matches: 6. Germline assignment: CDR1 SGHDN and CDR2 FVKESK. The CDR3 length is 13 residues. CDR3 nucleotide sequence: TGTGCCAGCAGCCCTTACAGGGGGGAAGAGCAGTTCTTC. It encodes CASSPYRGEEQFF.

The chain employs TRBV10-3 and TRBJ1-6; possibly TRBD1 for D (5 bases). CDR1 is ENHRY and CDR2 is SYGVKD in the germline V gene. This CDR3 has 13 amino acids. V gave up 3 bases and J gave up 7 bases, with 7 bases separating them. CDR3 region: CAISDDRNSPLHF. The DNA of the CDR3 is TGTGCCATCAGTGACGACAGAAATTCACCCCTCCACTTT.

This clonotype was seen repeatedly, ten times or more. The chain has TRBV4-2 and TRBJ2-7, with 8 nucleotides matching TRBD2. The germline V gene encodes CDR1 LGHNA and CDR2 YNFKEQ. Trimming cost V 1 base and J 3 bases; bases outside gene matches: 5. The length of the CDR3 is 15 residues. The CDR3 DNA is TGTGCCAGCAGCCAAGGTAGTAGCGGGGTCTACGAGCAGTACTTC. It codes for CASSQGSSGVYEQYF.